The rows below give T cell receptor beta chains drawn from one sample of a study of human T cells and chemical hapten exposure. TCRdb processed the RACE reads anew with MiXCR; each CDR3 protein has one entry. Of about 110,000 distinct CDR3 sequences in the sample, about 12% are singletons; the top ten hold roughly 1.6%. The material was whole blood, obtained in connection with sensitization to the hapten diphenylcyclopropenone (DPC). These receptors all come from a woman aged 50 to 60 with alopecia areata. Some clones in this sample may be carry-over from other donors' samples. CDR3s include the opening cysteine and the closing phenylalanine or tryptophan. Each record gives: CDR3 DNA, CDR3 protein, J gene, D gene, V gene, clone size. A D gene is named only where the DNA matches it firmly. Clone size appears in some rows only: once, few, many, or a class for an expanded clone.

cdr3_nt: TGTGCCAGCACTGAGAACAGGGCCGAGCAGTACTTC
cdr3_aa: CASTENRAEQYF
j_call: TRBJ2-7
d_call: .
v_call: TRBV28
clone_size: .

cdr3_nt: TGTGCCAGCAGTCTCTACGGAGTTCCGCAGTATTTT
cdr3_aa: CASSLYGVPQYF
j_call: TRBJ2-3
d_call: .
v_call: TRBV6-5
clone_size: many

cdr3_nt: TGTGCCAGCAGGTCCTACCAGCGGGGGGCCTACAATGAGCAGTTCTTC
cdr3_aa: CASRSYQRGAYNEQFF
j_call: TRBJ2-1
d_call: TRBD2
v_call: TRBV6-2/TRBV6-3
clone_size: .

cdr3_nt: TGTGCCAGCAGCCCACCGAACAGCGGGGATTCACCCCTCCACTTT
cdr3_aa: CASSPPNSGDSPLHF
j_call: TRBJ1-6
d_call: .
v_call: TRBV7-2
clone_size: once

cdr3_nt: TGTGCCAGCCGGAAAGACAGGGGGACTTATCAGCCCCAGCATTTT
cdr3_aa: CASRKDRGTYQPQHF
j_call: TRBJ1-5
d_call: TRBD1
v_call: TRBV6-5
clone_size: .

cdr3_nt: TGTGCCAGCAGTTTTGAAGTAGGGACGGGAGGCTACACCTTC
cdr3_aa: CASSFEVGTGGYTF
j_call: TRBJ1-2
d_call: .
v_call: TRBV12-3/TRBV12-4
clone_size: few

cdr3_nt: TGCGCCAGCAGGGACGGGGACACAACCTACGAGCAGTACTTC
cdr3_aa: CASRDGDTTYEQYF
j_call: TRBJ2-7
d_call: .
v_call: TRBV5-1
clone_size: many

cdr3_nt: TGTGCCAGCAGCTTGTTCGGGACTAGCGGGGGTTACAATGAGCAGTTCTTC
cdr3_aa: CASSLFGTSGGYNEQFF
j_call: TRBJ2-1
d_call: TRBD2
v_call: TRBV5-4
clone_size: few

cdr3_nt: TGCGCCAGCAGCCCATCACGCTCGCCCTCGGGAAACATTCAGTACTTC
cdr3_aa: CASSPSRSPSGNIQYF
j_call: TRBJ2-4
d_call: .
v_call: TRBV4-3
clone_size: .

cdr3_nt: TGTGCCAGCCTACAAGGGGGGATTGGAAAGTACTTC
cdr3_aa: CASLQGGIGKYF
j_call: TRBJ2-7
d_call: .
v_call: TRBV28
clone_size: .

cdr3_nt: TGCAGTGCTAGTCGCAATACGCAGTATTTT
cdr3_aa: CSASRNTQYF
j_call: TRBJ2-3
d_call: .
v_call: TRBV20-1
clone_size: .

cdr3_nt: TGCGCCAGCAGCCTAAGCGGCAGGTTTACCTTGAACACTGAAGCTTTCTTT
cdr3_aa: CASSLSGRFTLNTEAFF
j_call: TRBJ1-1
d_call: .
v_call: TRBV4-1
clone_size: few

cdr3_nt: TGTGCCAGCAGCTTACTAGCGGGGGGACGCACAGATACGCAGTATTTT
cdr3_aa: CASSLLAGGRTDTQYF
j_call: TRBJ2-3
d_call: TRBD2
v_call: TRBV7-9
clone_size: many

cdr3_nt: TGTGCCAGCAGTTTACTGCTGCCGAATCAGCCCCAGCATTTT
cdr3_aa: CASSLLLPNQPQHF
j_call: TRBJ1-5
d_call: .
v_call: TRBV28
clone_size: .

cdr3_nt: TGTGCCATCAGCCTAAGAGGGGGCGCGGGGGTGAACACTGAAGCTTTCTTT
cdr3_aa: CAISLRGGAGVNTEAFF
j_call: TRBJ1-1
d_call: TRBD1
v_call: TRBV10-3
clone_size: many

cdr3_nt: TGTGCCAGCAGTCTACAACGGGGGCAAGAATTCTTC
cdr3_aa: CASSLQRGQEFF
j_call: TRBJ2-1
d_call: .
v_call: TRBV28
clone_size: few

cdr3_nt: TGCGCCAGCAGTGAACAGGGCAGGACTGAAGCTTTCTTT
cdr3_aa: CASSEQGRTEAFF
j_call: TRBJ1-1
d_call: .
v_call: TRBV10-2
clone_size: many

cdr3_nt: TGTGCCAGCAGTTACTTGCGCGGGGGGCAGAGGGACACAGATACGCAGTATTTT
cdr3_aa: CASSYLRGGQRDTDTQYF
j_call: TRBJ2-3
d_call: TRBD2
v_call: TRBV6-2/TRBV6-3
clone_size: few

cdr3_nt: TGTGCTAGTGGTTTCGGCCACGTGGATACGCAGTATTTT
cdr3_aa: CASGFGHVDTQYF
j_call: TRBJ2-3
d_call: .
v_call: TRBV12-5
clone_size: few

cdr3_nt: TGTGCCAGCAGTTTCCAGACGGGTAATCAGCCCCAGCATTTT
cdr3_aa: CASSFQTGNQPQHF
j_call: TRBJ1-5
d_call: .
v_call: TRBV12-3/TRBV12-4
clone_size: many

cdr3_nt: TGTGCCAGCAGTTACTCGACCGGGGAGCTGTTTTTT
cdr3_aa: CASSYSTGELFF
j_call: TRBJ2-2
d_call: .
v_call: TRBV6-6
clone_size: many

cdr3_nt: TGTGCCAGCAGTGAACAGATCCAGTACTTC
cdr3_aa: CASSEQIQYF
j_call: TRBJ2-5
d_call: .
v_call: TRBV2
clone_size: few

cdr3_nt: TGCAGCGTGCCGAGAGCGGGAGGTTATTACAATGAGCAGTTCTTC
cdr3_aa: CSVPRAGGYYNEQFF
j_call: TRBJ2-1
d_call: TRBD2
v_call: TRBV29-1
clone_size: few

cdr3_nt: TGTGCCAGCAGAGAGAGGGGAAGGACCCTTGGGCTTAACTATGGCTACACCTTC
cdr3_aa: CASRERGRTLGLNYGYTF
j_call: TRBJ1-2
d_call: .
v_call: TRBV6-1
clone_size: few

cdr3_nt: TGTGCCAGCAGCCCCCTAAGGAATGATGGCTACACCTTC
cdr3_aa: CASSPLRNDGYTF
j_call: TRBJ1-2
d_call: .
v_call: TRBV7-9
clone_size: few

cdr3_nt: TGTGCCAGCAGTCTAGCGGGGGAGTCCAATGAGCAGTTCTTC
cdr3_aa: CASSLAGESNEQFF
j_call: TRBJ2-1
d_call: TRBD2
v_call: TRBV28
clone_size: many

cdr3_nt: TGTGCCACCAGTGATCAGCCGTCGACAGATACGCAGTATTTT
cdr3_aa: CATSDQPSTDTQYF
j_call: TRBJ2-3
d_call: .
v_call: TRBV24-1
clone_size: few

cdr3_nt: TGTGCCAGCTCACCACGTCTACAGGACAGCACAGATACGCAGTATTTT
cdr3_aa: CASSPRLQDSTDTQYF
j_call: TRBJ2-3
d_call: .
v_call: TRBV18
clone_size: .

cdr3_nt: TGCGCCAGCAGCCAAGAGGGGGACCAAGAGACCCAGTACTTC
cdr3_aa: CASSQEGDQETQYF
j_call: TRBJ2-5
d_call: .
v_call: TRBV4-1
clone_size: few

cdr3_nt: TGTGCCAGCAGCTTATCTCTTAGTGTCAGGGGCTCACCCCTCCACTTT
cdr3_aa: CASSLSLSVRGSPLHF
j_call: TRBJ1-6
d_call: .
v_call: TRBV7-2
clone_size: .

cdr3_nt: TGTGCCAGCAGCTTAACGACAGCTGCTAATTCACCCCTCCACTTT
cdr3_aa: CASSLTTAANSPLHF
j_call: TRBJ1-6
d_call: .
v_call: TRBV7-2
clone_size: few

cdr3_nt: TGCAGTGCTAGCCGTGTTGACACTGAAGCTTTCTTT
cdr3_aa: CSASRVDTEAFF
j_call: TRBJ1-1
d_call: .
v_call: TRBV20-1
clone_size: many

cdr3_nt: TGTGCCAGCAGCTTGGTTATTGTGGCGGGGACTGAAGCTTTCTTT
cdr3_aa: CASSLVIVAGTEAFF
j_call: TRBJ1-1
d_call: .
v_call: TRBV5-5
clone_size: many

cdr3_nt: TGTGCCAGCTCAAAGGCAGGACTTATTCGCCCCGCCTACGAGCAGTACTTC
cdr3_aa: CASSKAGLIRPAYEQYF
j_call: TRBJ2-7
d_call: .
v_call: TRBV18
clone_size: .

cdr3_nt: TGTGCCAGCAGCTTAGACGCAGCTATCCAAGAGACCCAGTACTTC
cdr3_aa: CASSLDAAIQETQYF
j_call: TRBJ2-5
d_call: .
v_call: TRBV11-2
clone_size: .

cdr3_nt: TGTGCCAGCAGTTTTTCTCGGCGGAGCACTGAAGCTTTCTTT
cdr3_aa: CASSFSRRSTEAFF
j_call: TRBJ1-1
d_call: .
v_call: TRBV28
clone_size: many

cdr3_nt: TGCAGTGCCGGGAAAGGGGACAATGAGCAGTTCTTC
cdr3_aa: CSAGKGDNEQFF
j_call: TRBJ2-1
d_call: .
v_call: TRBV20-1
clone_size: .

cdr3_nt: TGTGCCAGCAGCGGGCCATATGCTGGGGTGGGTGAGCAGTTCTTC
cdr3_aa: CASSGPYAGVGEQFF
j_call: TRBJ2-1
d_call: .
v_call: TRBV5-4
clone_size: few

cdr3_nt: TGTGCCAGCAGCAGCCCGAATTCACCCCTCCACTTT
cdr3_aa: CASSSPNSPLHF
j_call: TRBJ1-6
d_call: .
v_call: TRBV7-2
clone_size: .

cdr3_nt: TGTGCCAGCAGCTTATCCGGTCCGGCAGATAGCAATCAGCCCCAGCATTTT
cdr3_aa: CASSLSGPADSNQPQHF
j_call: TRBJ1-5
d_call: .
v_call: TRBV11-2
clone_size: many